This T cell receptor beta chain was observed in a study of blood T cell repertoires in COVID-19. Across the study: Nucleic acid was either cDNA or gDNA, and it came from T cells, B-cell-depleted T cells, or PBMCs.

Germline CDR1 SGHTA, CDR2 FQGNSA. The germline V and J ends were trimmed by 1 base and 0 bases, with 6 bases remaining between them. The CDR3 loop spans 14 amino acids. This clone was observed a single time. In the original analysis: Reference gene primer amplification in the assay estimated nucleated cell counts. Sequenced by immunoSEQ multiplex PCR; TCRdb stores in-frame clones only, minus some. The DNA was the basis for D and trimming; V, J and clone size are from that table. The sample records some 150,000 clones, approximately 90% being singletons. The sample comprised peripheral blood. This TCR was sampled from a woman aged 80 or over with acute or convalescent COVID-19. This sequence joins TRBV7-2 and TRBJ1-2; D may be TRBD1 (5 bases). The DNA of the CDR3 is TGTGCCAGCAGCTTAGGGGGGGCTAACTATGGCTACACCTTC. Translation gives CASSLGGANYGYTF.